The text below deals with one T cell receptor (beta chain). These data originate in a study of blood T cell repertoires in COVID-19. The protocol was immunoSEQ multiplex PCR, while the TCRdb copy is restricted to in-frame clones and leaves out a portion. The sample gives roughly 63,000 clones, about 80% of which show up once; about 32% is in the top ten. CDR3 length: 15 residues. Germline V gene data show CDR1 as SGHNT and CDR2 as YENEEA. After removal of 5 bases from V and 5 bases from J, the junction contained 10 bases not matched to a gene. V gene TRBV11-3 combines with J gene TRBJ1-2; 8 nucleotides line up with TRBD1. The material sequenced was peripheral blood. This clonotype was obtained from a human donor in a cohort sampled during active COVID-19. The CDR3 DNA reads as TGTGCCAGCAGCCCCGGACAGGGAAGGGCGTATGGCTACACCTTC. Its protein is CASSPGQGRAYGYTF. The full variable domain, rest sourced from reference TRBV11-3 and TRBJ1-2, is EAGVVQSPRYKIIEKKQPVAFWCNPISGHNTLYWYLQNLGQGPELLIRYENEEAVDDSQLPKDRFSAERLKGVDSTLKIQPAELGDSAVYLCASSPGQGRAYGYTFGSGTRLTVV.